The 12 T cell receptor beta chains listed next were all sequenced from one sample in a study of regulatory T cells in long-lasting Graves disease. The time point was: persistent/refractory GD, antithyroid drugs over 5 years with positive TRAb. Scientists built the TCR library using RNA that was extracted from PBMCs. Both iRepertoire HTBI primers and Arm-PCR of CDR3 regions were used to build the TCR beta libraries. Via MiXCR, TCRdb re-called the multiplex PCR reads, giving one row per CDR3 protein. Among hundreds of thousands of distinct CDR3 sequences, approximately 22% were seen once, and the ten largest hold 13% to 15%. Source: peripheral blood mononuclear cells (PBMCs), taken when the disease was refractory, from a patient treated with antithyroid drugs. All receptors come from a female donor with Graves disease.

This clonotype occurred many times. The rearrangement uses TRBV2 and TRBJ2-3; no firm D call. Germline loops: CDR1 SNHLY, CDR2 FYNNEI. The CDR3 consists of 15 residues. V was cut by 3 bases and J by 1 base, with 11 bases left in between. CDR3 coding DNA: TGTGCCAGCAGTGAGAAGGGTATGGGCACAGATACGCAGTATTTT. Translation: CASSEKGMGTDTQYF.

The chain links TRBV6-1 to TRBJ2-7, with 10 bases that match TRBD2. This CDR3 contains 14 residues. Losses at the gene ends were 11 bases for V and 5 bases for J; bases not matched to a gene: 12. CDR1 is MNHNS, CDR2 SASEGT, per germline. Written as DNA, the CDR3 is TGTGCCGGCCTAGGAGCGGGAGGGCGGAACGAGCAGTACTTC. This codes for CAGLGAGGRNEQYF.

This clonotype was detected only a few times. This rearrangement joins TRBV12-3 or TRBV12-4 to TRBJ2-7; possibly TRBD2 for D (6 bases). The CDR3 length is 15 residues. V was shortened by 6 bases and J by 7 bases, with 22 bases between the two germline ends. CDR3 loop: CASSTPSVGAGEQYF. The DNA for the CDR3 is TGTGCCAGCAGCACACCCTCAGTCGGGGCGGGGGAGCAGTACTTC.

This clonotype was counted many times. The chain uses TRBV28 and TRBJ2-7; tentative D call: TRBD1 (6 bases). CDR3 length equals 13 residues. In germline, CDR1 is MDHEN, CDR2 SYDVKM. Trimming left V 7 bases short and J 7 bases short, with 17 bases between. CDR3 sequence: CASNWVGGWEQYF. The CDR3 coding sequence is TGTGCCAGCAATTGGGTAGGGGGATGGGAGCAGTACTTC.

Many counts were recorded for this clonotype. The chain joins TRBV12-3 or TRBV12-4 to TRBJ2-5; the match to TRBD2 covers 7 bases. The CDR3 sequence is 15 residues long. V shed 5 bases and J 1 base; nucleotides not matched to a gene: 7. The CDR3 DNA reads as TGTGCCAGCAGTAAGAGCGGGACGACCCAAGAGACCCAGTACTTC. This sequence encodes CASSKSGTTQETQYF.

This clonotype was found a few times. V usage is TRBV6-5 and J usage is TRBJ1-2, with D possibly being TRBD1 (6 bases). Germline-derived CDR1 and CDR2 are MNHEY and SVGAGI. This CDR3 contains 17 residues. The V end lost 3 bases, the J end lost 5 bases, and 22 bases lay between the germline ends. Here the CDR3 reads CASSYRLGGLNFYGYTF. CDR3 nucleotide sequence: TGTGCCAGCAGTTATCGCCTGGGGGGGCTTAACTTTTATGGCTACACCTTC.

This clonotype has a count of ten or more. The V and J genes are TRBV15 and TRBJ1-5; D is perhaps TRBD1 (6 bases). The V gene lost 0 bases and the J gene lost 0 bases, with 21 bases spanning the gap. This CDR3 region has 20 residues. Germline V gene sequence: CDR1 LNHNV, CDR2 YYDKDF (reference sequence). CDR3 sequence: CATSRDLILQGHYSNQPQHF. The CDR3 DNA sequence: TGTGCCACCAGCAGAGATCTCATTCTCCAGGGACATTATAGCAATCAGCCCCAGCATTTT.

The chain's CDR3 is CSARDPSGSREREQYF. CDR3 DNA: TGCAGTGCTAGAGATCCCAGCGGGAGCCGCGAGCGCGAGCAGTACTTC. The chain joins TRBV20-1 to TRBJ2-7; 8 bases are a match to TRBD2. Germline CDR1 is DFQATT and CDR2 is SNEGSKA (reference sequence). The CDR3 extends over 16 amino acids. The J segment lost 6 bases and the V segment lost 0 bases, leaving 13 bases of the junction unmatched.

Many counts were recorded for this clonotype. V usage is TRBV12-3 or TRBV12-4 and J usage is TRBJ2-7, with D unclear. The CDR3 runs 13 residues. V was shortened by 2 bases and J by 11 bases, with 16 bases between the two germline ends. The chain's CDR3 is CASSLRQSLKKYF. The CDR3 DNA reads as TGTGCCAGCAGTTTACGGCAGAGCCTTAAGAAGTACTTC.

The gene calls are TRBV28 and TRBJ1-1; D uncertain. Per germline, CDR1 MDHEN and CDR2 SYDVKM. With 0 bases removed from V and 3 bases from J, the gap between germline ends came to 5 bases. The CDR3 is 13 amino acids. This chain's CDR3 is CASSLWGDTEAFF. CDR3 DNA sequence: TGTGCCAGCAGTTTATGGGGAGACACTGAAGCTTTCTTT.

This chain uses TRBV29-1 with TRBJ2-7, with 11 bases identical to TRBD2. Germline CDR1 SQVTM, CDR2 ANQGSEA. This CDR3 spans 13 amino acids. V shed 6 bases and J 2 bases; nucleotides not matched to a gene: 3. The CDR3 region has the DNA TGCAGCGTATTGACTAGCGGGGCCTACGAGCAGTACTTC. The encoded protein is CSVLTSGAYEQYF.

The rearrangement joins TRBV18 to TRBJ1-5, with a possible D match to TRBD1 (5 bases). V was trimmed by 3 bases and J by 6 bases, leaving 12 bases between them. The germline V gene has CDR1 KGHSH and CDR2 LQKENI. This CDR3 contains 14 residues. CDR3 amino acids: CASSPIQVGQPQHF. The CDR3 DNA reads as TGTGCCAGCTCACCGATACAGGTCGGTCAGCCCCAGCATTTT.